A selection of T cell receptor beta chains follows, all from one sample in a study of T-cell reconstitution after alpha-beta-depleted transplantation in children. MiXCR, applied by TCRdb to the PCR reads, yields one record per CDR3 protein. Here the sample spans 450,000 to 700,000 distinct CDR3 sequences, roughly 27% being singletons. Source: PBMCs, taken before TCRalphabeta/CD19-depleted stem cell transplant. All receptors derive from a boy under two years old with Wiskott-Aldrich syndrome, due to receive a stem cell transplant. CDR3s include the opening cysteine and the closing phenylalanine or tryptophan. D genes are given only for firm matches. Rows may omit the clone size; those that give it use once, few, many or a size class.

size	V	D	J	DNA	CDR3
few	TRBV6-5	TRBD2	TRBJ2-7	TGTGCCAGCAGGGTAGGACTAGCGGGATCCGCCGAGCAGTACTTC	CASRVGLAGSAEQYF
NA	TRBV20-1	TRBD1	TRBJ1-4	TGCAGTGCTAGTGGGGGGACAGGGGATACAACTAATGAAAAACTGTTTTTT	CSASGGTGDTTNEKLFF
NA	TRBV5-1	NA	TRBJ2-7	TGCGCCAGCAGGAGACGGACCTCCTACGAGCAGTACTTC	CASRRRTSYEQYF
few	TRBV7-9	NA	TRBJ1-1	TGTGCCATCCCGGGCGGGACGGCGAGTACTGAAGCTTTCTTT	CAIPGGTASTEAFF
few	TRBV5-1	NA	TRBJ1-5	TGCGCCAGCAGCCCGGAAGGGTATAGCAATCAGCCCCAGCATTTT	CASSPEGYSNQPQHF
few	TRBV20-1	NA	TRBJ2-1	TGCAGTGCTAGAATCGTGGGAGATGAGCAGTTCTTC	CSARIVGDEQFF
NA	TRBV12-3/TRBV12-4	TRBD2	TRBJ2-1	TGTGCCAGCAGTTTAGGGGCGGGAGGGATCTACAATGAGCAGTTCTTC	CASSLGAGGIYNEQFF
NA	TRBV20-1	TRBD2	TRBJ2-4	TGCAGGGTTAGCGGGACCAAAAACATTCAGTACTTC	CRVSGTKNIQYF
few	TRBV29-1	NA	TRBJ2-1	TGCAGCGTTGTTACAGACCGGCCCTACAATGAGCAGTTCTTC	CSVVTDRPYNEQFF
few	TRBV28	NA	TRBJ1-5	TGTGCCAGCAGTTTAATTTGGGGGACTATCGGCAATCAGCCCCAGCATTTT	CASSLIWGTIGNQPQHF
few	TRBV6-2/TRBV6-3	NA	TRBJ2-7	TGTGCCAGCAGTTACGAGGAGGGCTGGTACGAGCAGTACTTC	CASSYEEGWYEQYF
NA	TRBV12-3/TRBV12-4	NA	TRBJ2-5	TGTGCCATCAACAGGGACTACGAAGAGACCCAGTACTTC	CAINRDYEETQYF
NA	TRBV20-1	TRBD1	TRBJ1-1	TGCAGTGCTAGAACACGACAGGGGGTAATCACTGAAGCTTTCTTT	CSARTRQGVITEAFF
NA	TRBV5-4	NA	TRBJ2-1	TGTGCCAGCAGCTTGTTGTTTGGCTTCCAGGGCCGACGTGCCAACTACAATGAGCAGTTCTTC	CASSLLFGFQGRRANYNEQFF
few	TRBV27	NA	TRBJ2-2	TGTGCCAGCAGTCCGGGCCTCTGGTCCGGGGAGCTGTTTTTT	CASSPGLWSGELFF
NA	TRBV12-3/TRBV12-4	NA	TRBJ1-1	TGTGCCAGCAGTTTCGATTCAGGCGAAGCTTTCTTT	CASSFDSGEAFF
NA	TRBV27	NA	TRBJ1-4	TGTGCCAGTGCCCAGAGACGGGATAATGAAAAACTGTTTTTT	CASAQRRDNEKLFF
NA	TRBV27	NA	TRBJ1-3	TGTGCCAGCAGACAAGTGGGCTCGGGAGGAAACACCATATATTTT	CASRQVGSGGNTIYF
many	TRBV9	TRBD2	TRBJ2-7	TGTGCCAGCAGCGGATTAGCGGGAGTCGGCGAGCAGTACTTC	CASSGLAGVGEQYF
few	TRBV7-2	NA	TRBJ2-3	TGTGCCAGCAGCCCCCGAGGGGGGAACACAGATACGCAGTATTTT	CASSPRGGNTDTQYF
few	TRBV29-1	NA	TRBJ2-1	TGCAGCGTTTTCGGCGGTAGCTCCTACAATGAGCAGTTCTTC	CSVFGGSSYNEQFF
NA	TRBV27	TRBD1	TRBJ1-6	TGTGCCAGCAGTCATTACCGGGACAGCGACGATCCCTATAATTCACCCCTCCACTTT	CASSHYRDSDDPYNSPLHF
NA	TRBV18	NA	TRBJ2-1	TGTGCCAGCTCGCCCGACTTAGCGCGCTACAATGAGCAGTTCTTC	CASSPDLARYNEQFF
few	TRBV7-2	NA	TRBJ2-3	TGTGCCAGCAGCCAGAATTCGGAGGGCACGCAGTATTTT	CASSQNSEGTQYF
few	TRBV29-1	TRBD2	TRBJ2-5	TGCAGCGTTTTGATGGCGGGAGTAGAGGAGACCCAGTACTTC	CSVLMAGVEETQYF
NA	TRBV28	TRBD2	TRBJ2-1	TGTGCCAGCAGCTCCTACCAGGGACTAGCGGGAGGGCCTTACAATGAGCAGTTCTTC	CASSSYQGLAGGPYNEQFF
few	TRBV7-9	TRBD2	TRBJ2-7	TGTGCCAGCAGCTCGCGGATAATAGCGGGAGTCTCCTACGAGCAGTACTTC	CASSSRIIAGVSYEQYF
NA	TRBV4-1	TRBD2	TRBJ2-1	TGCGCCAGCAGCCAACTGGGGACTAGCAGGTCACTCGATGAGCAGTTCTTC	CASSQLGTSRSLDEQFF
NA	TRBV20-1	NA	TRBJ1-1	TGCAGTGCTAGAGATTGGGAGATGAACACTGAAGCTTTCTTT	CSARDWEMNTEAFF
few	TRBV24-1	NA	TRBJ2-2	TGTGCCACCAGTGATTTTAAAGGGACCGGGGAGCTGTTTTTT	CATSDFKGTGELFF
NA	TRBV6-1	NA	TRBJ2-5	TGTGCCAGCAGTGGTCCGAGGGTGTCCCAAGAGACCCAGTACTTC	CASSGPRVSQETQYF
few	TRBV28	NA	TRBJ2-1	TGTGCCAGCAGTTTAAGACCAGGATTCAATGAGCAGTTCTTC	CASSLRPGFNEQFF
once	TRBV20-1	NA	TRBJ1-1	TGCAGTGCTAGTTCTACAGGTGACACTGAAGCTTTCTTT	CSASSTGDTEAFF
few	TRBV11-2	NA	TRBJ2-1	TGTGCCAGCAGACAGTCTAGGGACTTCAATGAGCAGTTCTTC	CASRQSRDFNEQFF
NA	TRBV10-3	TRBD2	TRBJ2-7	TGTGCCATCAGCGGGACTAGCGGGAGGACCTACGAGCAGTACTTC	CAISGTSGRTYEQYF
NA	TRBV6-5	NA	TRBJ2-7	TGTGCCAGCAGTTACTACAGGTACGGGGGAGCTGGCTACGAGCAGTACTTC	CASSYYRYGGAGYEQYF
NA	TRBV20-1	NA	TRBJ2-3	TGCAGTGCTAGAGGGATACTAGTGGCGACAGATACGCAGTATTTT	CSARGILVATDTQYF
NA	TRBV2	TRBD2	TRBJ2-3	TGTGCCAGCGAGGCTAGCGGGAGTTGGAGGACAGATACGCAGTATTTT	CASEASGSWRTDTQYF
few	TRBV19	TRBD1	TRBJ1-1	TGTGCCAGTAGTACCCGACAGGGGAGCAAAGCTTTCTTT	CASSTRQGSKAFF
NA	TRBV12-3/TRBV12-4	TRBD2	TRBJ2-1	TGTGCCAGCAGTCCCGGGACTATTGCCAATGAGCAGTTCTTC	CASSPGTIANEQFF
NA	TRBV3-1	NA	TRBJ2-7	TGTGCCAGCAGCACGACAGGAGTCTCCTACGAGCAGTACTTC	CASSTTGVSYEQYF
NA	TRBV3-1	TRBD2	TRBJ2-1	TGTGCCAGCAGCCAGTTTATCGGGGGGGTTGGTGAGCAGTTCTTC	CASSQFIGGVGEQFF
few	TRBV5-1	TRBD2	TRBJ2-3	TGCGCCAGCAGAGACATAGCGGGAGGTTTTGATACGCAGTATTTT	CASRDIAGGFDTQYF
NA	TRBV18	NA	TRBJ2-1	TGTGCCAGCTCACCAATCCCGGCGGGGACGGATGAGCAGTTCTTC	CASSPIPAGTDEQFF
NA	TRBV24-1	NA	TRBJ1-3	TGTGCCACCAGTGGCCCCCGGGCAGGGGACGGAAACACCATATATTTT	CATSGPRAGDGNTIYF
NA	TRBV27	TRBD1	TRBJ2-7	TGTGCCAGCAGTTTAACCGGGACAGGGGGCTTCTACGAGCAGTACTTC	CASSLTGTGGFYEQYF
few	TRBV4-2	NA	TRBJ1-1	TGTGCCAGCAGCCAAGATAGGGCCCTCCCGGTTGGTTTCTTT	CASSQDRALPVGFF
few	TRBV25-1	TRBD2	TRBJ2-7	TGTGCCAGCAGTGAACTAGCGGGAGCTCAGCAGTACTTC	CASSELAGAQQYF
few	TRBV5-1	NA	TRBJ2-1	TGCGCCAGCAGCTTCGCTCCGTACAGTACCGGTGAGCAGTTCTTC	CASSFAPYSTGEQFF
NA	TRBV7-2	TRBD2	TRBJ2-7	TGTGCCAGCAGCTCAAGCGCGGGGGGCAGATCCTACGAGCAGTACTTC	CASSSSAGGRSYEQYF
NA	TRBV11-3	NA	TRBJ2-1	TGTGCCAGCAGCTTAGATTTGGACACGGGGCAGTTCTTC	CASSLDLDTGQFF
many	TRBV15	NA	TRBJ2-1	TGTGCCACCAGCAGAGATCTGGCTAATGAGCAGTTCTTC	CATSRDLANEQFF
few	TRBV7-3	TRBD2	TRBJ2-3	TGTGCCAGCAGCTTAGGAGGGAGGGCCCCAGATACGCAGTATTTT	CASSLGGRAPDTQYF
many	TRBV7-8	NA	TRBJ2-5	TGTGCCAGCAGCTTAGAACTAGCCGAAGAGACCCAGTACTTC	CASSLELAEETQYF
NA	TRBV20-1	TRBD1	TRBJ2-2	TGCAGTGCTAGAGATCGGGCCAGGGGGCGGGAGCTGTTTTTT	CSARDRARGRELFF